The 9 T cell receptor beta chains given below trace back to one sample, sequenced in a study of molecular identifiers for immune sequencing clone quantification. TCRdb reanalysed the PCR reads using MiXCR and keeps one entry per CDR3 protein. Counted here are 250,000 to 400,000 distinct CDR3 sequences, 20% to 25% occurring once; the ten biggest clones make up approximately 0.83%. The sequenced sample was naive CD8+ T cells from blood, with Jurkat cell RNA spiked in. The subset denotes: FACS-sorted CD8+CD4-CCR7+CD45RA+ naive T cells. The receptors were gathered from a human donor in good health. Some libraries in this study had Jurkat cell RNA spiked in.

In its sample, this clonotype was seen a few times. This sequence joins TRBV11-2 and TRBJ2-1; 16 nucleotides match TRBD2. The CDR3 has 18 residues. Germline assignment: CDR1 SGHAT and CDR2 FQNNGV. J was trimmed by 6 bases and V by 1 base; bases with no gene match: 6. In DNA form, the CDR3 reads TGTGCCAGCAGCTTAGCCGGGACTAGCGGGAGGGCGGTCAATGAGCAGTTCTTC. This encodes CASSLAGTSGRAVNEQFF.

This clonotype was recorded many times. CDR3 sequence reads: CASSLGTAYGYTF. The CDR3 nucleotides read TGTGCCAGCAGTTTAGGGACAGCCTATGGCTACACCTTC. The chain combines TRBV6-2 or TRBV6-3 with TRBJ1-2; 7 bases are a match to TRBD1. This CDR3 region has 13 residues. Germline CDR1 is MNHEY and CDR2 is SVGEGT. The V segment lost 4 bases and the J segment 4 bases; nucleotides outside the gene matches: 3.

Details on this clonotype: This may be a read error, as it is one base from a much larger clone. This rearrangement joins TRBV2 to TRBJ2-7, with D tentatively TRBD2 (5 bases). The CDR3 is 13 residues long. From germline, CDR1 is SNHLY and CDR2 FYNNEI. V shed 1 base and J shed 4 bases, with 8 bases lying between them. CDR3 nucleotides: TGTGCCAGCAGTGAAGTGCGGGCGTACGAGCAGTACTTC. Protein sequence: CASSEVRAYEQYF.

This clonotype was counted at least ten times. CDR3 bases: TGCAGCGTAGAAAGCGGGAGAGGCACCGGGGAGCTGTTTTTT. Its protein product is CSVESGRGTGELFF. This chain joins TRBV29-1 and TRBJ2-2; 8 bases map to TRBD2. Germline values: CDR1 SQVTM, CDR2 ANQGSEA. The CDR3 totals 14 residues. V shed 6 bases and J 4 bases; nucleotides not matched to a gene: 7.

This clonotype has ten or more counts. V usage is TRBV6-2 or TRBV6-3 and J usage is TRBJ1-5; 8 bases match TRBD1. The CDR3 sequence is 14 residues long. Germline-derived CDR1 and CDR2 are MNHEY and SVGEGT. J was trimmed by 4 bases and V by 5 bases; bases with no gene match: 4. For the CDR3, the DNA is TGTGCCAGCAGTACGACAGGGGAAAATCAGCCCCAGCATTTT. The encoded protein is CASSTTGENQPQHF.

The genes are TRBV12-3 or TRBV12-4 and TRBJ2-5; TRBD2 is a possible D gene (6 bases). CDR3 length equals 18 residues. Trimming shortened V by 1 base and J by 2 bases, and 20 bases separated the two germline ends. CDR3 protein: CASSLGVVGVGGQETQYF. The CDR3 bases are TGTGCCAGCAGTTTAGGTGTAGTAGGCGTGGGGGGACAAGAGACCCAGTACTTC.

This clonotype has at least ten counts. This chain links TRBV5-1 with TRBJ2-5; 11 bases match TRBD2. This CDR3 comprises 18 residues. V dropped 3 bases and J dropped 1; count of bases not matched to a gene: 11. Germline V gene lookup returns CDR1 SGHRS and CDR2 YFSETQ. DNA for the CDR3: TGCGCCAGCAGCTCCGTCTACCTAGCGGGGGGACCCCAAGAGACCCAGTACTTC. Translating it yields CASSSVYLAGGPQETQYF.

This clonotype was recorded many times. The chain joins TRBV6-2 or TRBV6-3 to TRBJ2-2; TRBD1 aligns across 7 bases. This CDR3 region has 15 residues. V shed 7 bases, J shed 4 bases, and the junction held 9 bases outside the gene matches. Germline V gives CDR1 MNHEY, CDR2 SVGEGT. CDR3 region: CASTLDRAGTGELFF. CDR3 bases: TGTGCCAGCACCCTCGACAGGGCGGGCACCGGGGAGCTGTTTTTT.

Points on this clonotype: This may come from a read error, since a much larger clone is one base off. The V and J genes are TRBV5-1 and TRBJ1-4, with TRBD1 identical over 9 bases. The CDR3 loop spans 14 amino acids. Germline V gene data show CDR1 as SGHRS and CDR2 as YFSETQ. CDR3 loop: CASSRRDREEKLSF. The CDR3 DNA follows: TGCGCCAGCAGCCGAAGGGACAGGGAAGAAAAACTGTCTTTT.